What follows are 14 T cell receptor beta chains derived from one specimen sequenced in a study of blood T cell repertoires in COVID-19. Method: immunoSEQ multiplex PCR; TCRdb's copy keeps in-frame clones and lacks some. Among 200,000 to 250,000 clones listed, about 88% were seen once. The sequencing sample was made of peripheral blood. The receptors originated from a man in his 60s with acute or convalescent COVID-19.

The genes are TRBV6-5 and TRBJ2-5, with a tentative D call TRBD2 (5 bases). CDR1 and CDR2 (germline): MNHEY, SVGAGI. CDR3 length: 11 amino acids. V was shortened by 7 bases and J by 5 bases, with 8 bases between the two germline ends. This CDR3 reads CASMRGETQYF. The CDR3 nucleotides read TGTGCCAGCATGAGAGGGGAGACCCAGTACTTC.

The chain has TRBV12-3 or TRBV12-4 and TRBJ2-3, with TRBD1 identical over 10 bases. The CDR3 spans 13 residues. V trimming: 8 bases; J trimming: 4 bases; junction bases outside the gene matches: 3. The CDR3 region is CASGTGDPDTQYF. CDR3 DNA: TGTGCCAGCGGGACAGGGGACCCAGATACGCAGTATTTT.

The rearrangement joins TRBV2 to TRBJ2-2; 11 bases agree with TRBD1. The V gene end was trimmed by 4 bases and the J gene end by 4 bases; junction bases not matched to a gene: 2. From germline, CDR1 is SNHLY and CDR2 FYNNEI. This CDR3 contains 15 residues. The CDR3 sequence: CASSVGQGGTGELFF. The CDR3 DNA reads TGTGCCAGCAGTGTGGGACAGGGGGGCACCGGGGAGCTGTTTTTT.

The chain employs TRBV2 and TRBJ1-1; D gene unclear. Germline CDR1 is SNHLY and CDR2 is FYNNEI. The CDR3 runs 14 residues. Trimming removed 6 bases at V and 0 bases at J, with 11 bases between. The chain's CDR3 is CASRAAFMNTEAFF. In DNA, the CDR3 is TGTGCCAGCAGGGCGGCTTTTATGAACACTGAAGCTTTCTTT.

This clone has only one observation. CDR3 protein: CASSYSWQGALHF. The DNA of the CDR3 is TGTGCCAGCAGTTACTCGTGGCAGGGGGCCCTCCACTTT. This chain links TRBV6-5 with TRBJ1-6; 7 bases map to TRBD1. This CDR3 comprises 13 residues. Germline V gives CDR1 MNHEY, CDR2 SVGAGI. The V gene end was trimmed by 0 bases and the J gene end by 14 bases; junction bases not matched to a gene: 4.

The V gene is TRBV3-1 (or the pseudogene TRBV3-2), the J gene TRBJ2-5, with a tentative D call TRBD2 (7 bases). Germline V CDR1 and CDR2: LGHDT, YNNKEL (reference sequence). V lost 5 bases and J 4 bases, leaving 20 bases between the germline ends. This CDR3 contains 16 residues. The CDR3 loop reads CASSSKEGGRRETQYF. The DNA for the CDR3 is TGTGCCAGCAGCTCAAAGGAGGGGGGGAGACGAGAGACCCAGTACTTC.

The chain joins TRBV10-1 to TRBJ2-1; D may be TRBD1 (5 bases). This CDR3 has 13 amino acids. Trimming stripped 9 bases from V and 0 bases from J, with 9 bases between. CDR1 is WNHNN and CDR2 is SYGVQD in the germline V gene (reference sequence). The CDR3 DNA follows: TGCGCCAGTGACAGCCTCTCCTACAATGAGCAGTTCTTC. As protein: CASDSLSYNEQFF.

This chain joins TRBV7-8 and TRBJ2-7, with D possibly TRBD2 on 6 matching bases. V shed 5 bases and J shed 5 bases, with 16 bases lying between them. Germline V gene data show CDR1 as SGHVS and CDR2 as FQNEAQ. The CDR3 has 14 residues. DNA for the CDR3: TGTGCCAGCAGCCAGGTGAGGGGAGGCCACGAGCAGTACTTC. Its protein is CASSQVRGGHEQYF.

V gene TRBV6-6 combines with J gene TRBJ2-5; D perhaps matches TRBD2 (6 bases). The CDR3 runs to 16 residues. Trimming removed 5 bases at V and 1 base at J, with 17 bases between. CDR1 is MNHNY, CDR2 SVGAGI, per germline (reference sequence). CDR3 region: CASSPLGSGSQETQYF. CDR3 nucleotides: TGTGCCAGCAGTCCCCTGGGTAGCGGCAGCCAAGAGACCCAGTACTTC.

The chain couples TRBV6-5 to TRBJ2-1; 9 nucleotides match TRBD2. The V segment lost 6 bases and the J segment 9 bases; nucleotides outside the gene matches: 9. CDR1 MNHEY and CDR2 SVGAGI come from the germline V gene. CDR3 length: 14 amino acids. The CDR3 DNA is TGTGCCAGCAGAATAGCGGGGGCATTCGGTGAGCAGTTCTTC. The encoded protein is CASRIAGAFGEQFF.

V is TRBV21-1 and J is TRBJ1-1; the table gives TRBD1 as D, unverified against the DNA. TRBV21-1 is a pseudogene. This CDR3 comprises 13 residues. The CDR3 loop reads CASCGQWRSEAFF. The CDR3 DNA reads TGTGCCAGCTGCGGACAGTGGAGGTCTGAAGCTTTCTTT.

This clone was picked up one time. This rearrangement joins TRBV6-5 to TRBJ1-4, with D perhaps TRBD1 (5 bases). V shed 7 bases and J shed 6 bases, with 15 bases lying between them. The CDR3 totals 14 residues. The germline V gene encodes CDR1 MNHEY and CDR2 SVGAGI. CDR3 bases: TGTGCCAGCATCGGTGGGGCAAGGGATGAAAAACTGTTTTTT. Its translation: CASIGGARDEKLFF.

V is TRBV27 and J is TRBJ2-7; a weak D match, TRBD1 (6 bases). CDR3 size: 12 residues. V was pared by 2 bases and J by 6 bases, with 8 bases between. Per germline, CDR1 MNHEY and CDR2 SMNVEV (reference sequence). DNA of the CDR3: TGTGCCAGCAGTTTAGGGGGCGGCGAGCAGTACTTC. Its translation: CASSLGGGEQYF.

CDR3 sequence reads: CASSVGQGGGANVLTF. The CDR3 nucleotides are TGTGCCAGCAGCGTTGGACAGGGTGGCGGGGCCAACGTCCTGACTTTC. The chain joins TRBV9 to TRBJ2-6; TRBD1 matches at 8 bases. The CDR3 is 16 amino acids. Germline CDR1 is SGDLS and CDR2 is YYNGEE. J lost 4 bases, V lost 2 bases, and 5 bases had no gene match.